The clone carrying this T cell receptor beta chain was observed many times. The antigen is undetermined. The data were taken from a study of Graves' ophthalmopathy and Graves' hyperthyroidism. General study points: With around 70% sensitivity and roughly 72% specificity, the model predicted ophthalmopathy progression. Ophthalmopathy and stable hyperthyroidism were discriminated by a 13-signature model, with about 90% sensitivity and approximately 77% specificity. Most thyroid clonotypes with frequency above 0.001 were detected in blood too.

V lost 3 bases and J 0 bases, leaving 6 bases between the germline ends. The CDR3 runs 14 residues. Germline CDR1 and CDR2: MNHEY and SMNVEV (reference sequence). Amplified TCR beta CDR3 regions were obtained using RNA transcripts as template. The library came from an HTBI-primed first-round RT-PCR and a second-round multiplex PCR. Each CDR3 protein is one row after TCRdb ran MiXCR on the multiplex PCR reads. The sample consists of 600,000 to 650,000 distinct CDR3 sequences, about 24% of them appearing once. Hyperthyroidism patients were newly diagnosed, under 2 months' duration, aged 18 to 65. The sequenced material came from peripheral blood. This TCR derives from a woman aged 18-29 years with stable Graves' hyperthyroidism. Some clones in this sample may be carry-over from other donors' samples. The chain uses TRBV27 and TRBJ1-5; D is uncertain. The CDR3 DNA is TGTGCCAGCAGTTTTCAGAATAGCAATCAGCCCCAGCATTTT. Translating gives CASSFQNSNQPQHF.